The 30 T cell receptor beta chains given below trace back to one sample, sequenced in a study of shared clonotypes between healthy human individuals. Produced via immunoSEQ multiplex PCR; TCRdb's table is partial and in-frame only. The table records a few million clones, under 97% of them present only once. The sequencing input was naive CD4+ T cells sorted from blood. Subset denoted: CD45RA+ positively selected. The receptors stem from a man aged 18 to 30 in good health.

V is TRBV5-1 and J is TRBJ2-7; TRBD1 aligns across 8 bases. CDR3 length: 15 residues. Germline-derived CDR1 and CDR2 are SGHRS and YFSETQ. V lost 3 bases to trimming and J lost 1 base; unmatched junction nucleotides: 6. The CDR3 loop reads CASSWATGGSYEQYF. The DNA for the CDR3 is TGCGCCAGCAGCTGGGCAACAGGGGGTTCCTACGAGCAGTACTTC.

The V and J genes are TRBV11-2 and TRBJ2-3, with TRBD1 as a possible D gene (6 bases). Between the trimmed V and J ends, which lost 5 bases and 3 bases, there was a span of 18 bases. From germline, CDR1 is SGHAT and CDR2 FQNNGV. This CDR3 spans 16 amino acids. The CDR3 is CASSRRGRVDTDTQYF. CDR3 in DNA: TGTGCCAGCAGCCGCAGGGGCAGGGTCGATACAGATACGCAGTATTTT. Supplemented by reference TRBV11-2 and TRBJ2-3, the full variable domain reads EAGVAQSPRYKIIEKRQSVAFWCNPISGHATLYWYQQILGQGPKLLIQFQNNGVVDDSQLPKDRFSAERLKGVDSTLKIQPAKLEDSAVYLCASSRRGRVDTDTQYFGPGTRLTVL.

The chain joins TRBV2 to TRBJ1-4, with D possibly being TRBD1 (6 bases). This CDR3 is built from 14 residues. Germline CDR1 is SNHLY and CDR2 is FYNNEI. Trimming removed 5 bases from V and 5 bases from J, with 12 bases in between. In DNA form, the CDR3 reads TGTGCCAGCAGTACGGACAGACAGAATGAAAAACTGTTTTTT. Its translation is CASSTDRQNEKLFF. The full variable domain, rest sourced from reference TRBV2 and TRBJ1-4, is EPEVTQTPSHQVTQMGQEVILRCVPISNHLYFYWYRQILGQKVEFLVSFYNNEISEKSEIFDDQFSVERPDGSNFTLKIRSTKLEDSAMYFCASSTDRQNEKLFFGSGTQLSVL.

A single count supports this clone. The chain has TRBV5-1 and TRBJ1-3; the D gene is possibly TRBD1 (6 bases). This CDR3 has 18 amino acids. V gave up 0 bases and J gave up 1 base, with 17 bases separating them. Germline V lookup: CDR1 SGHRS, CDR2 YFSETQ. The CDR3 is CASSLGPFVGASGNTIYF. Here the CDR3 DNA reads TGCGCCAGCAGCTTGGGCCCTTTCGTGGGGGCATCTGGAAACACCATATATTTT.

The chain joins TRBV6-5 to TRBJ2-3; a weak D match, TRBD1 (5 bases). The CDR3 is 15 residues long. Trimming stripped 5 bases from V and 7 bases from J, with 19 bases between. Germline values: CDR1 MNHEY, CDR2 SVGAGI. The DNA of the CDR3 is TGTGCCAGCAGTCCCCTGGTTGGCAGGGTCAATACGCAGTATTTT. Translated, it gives CASSPLVGRVNTQYF.

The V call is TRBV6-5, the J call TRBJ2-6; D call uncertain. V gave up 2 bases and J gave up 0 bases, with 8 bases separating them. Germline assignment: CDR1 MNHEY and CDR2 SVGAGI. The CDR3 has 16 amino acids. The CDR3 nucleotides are TGTGCCAGCAGTTACGGGCTGCACTCTGGGGCCAACGTCCTGACTTTC. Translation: CASSYGLHSGANVLTF.

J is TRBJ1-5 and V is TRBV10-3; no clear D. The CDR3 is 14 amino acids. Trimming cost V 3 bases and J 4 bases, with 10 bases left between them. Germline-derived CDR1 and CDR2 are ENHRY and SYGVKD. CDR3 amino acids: CAISDHRGNQPQHF. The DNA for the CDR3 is TGTGCCATCAGTGACCACCGGGGAAATCAGCCCCAGCATTTT.

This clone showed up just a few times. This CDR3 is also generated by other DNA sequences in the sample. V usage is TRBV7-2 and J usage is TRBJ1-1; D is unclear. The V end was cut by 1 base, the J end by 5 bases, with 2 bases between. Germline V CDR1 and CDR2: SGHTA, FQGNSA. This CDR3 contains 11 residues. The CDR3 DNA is TGTGCCAGCAGCTTAGGGACTGAAGCTTTCTTT. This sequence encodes CASSLGTEAFF.

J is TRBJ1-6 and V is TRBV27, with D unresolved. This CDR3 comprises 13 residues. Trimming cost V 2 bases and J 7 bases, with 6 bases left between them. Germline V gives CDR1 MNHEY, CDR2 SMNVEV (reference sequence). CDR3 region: CASSLLENSPLHF. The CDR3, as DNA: TGTGCCAGCAGTTTACTAGAGAATTCACCCCTCCACTTT.

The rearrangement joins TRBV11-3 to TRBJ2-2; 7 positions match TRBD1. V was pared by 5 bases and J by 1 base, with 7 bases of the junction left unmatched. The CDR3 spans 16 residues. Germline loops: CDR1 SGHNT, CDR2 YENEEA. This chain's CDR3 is CASSHPDRKNTGELFF. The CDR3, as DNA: TGTGCCAGCAGCCACCCGGACAGGAAGAACACCGGGGAGCTGTTTTTT. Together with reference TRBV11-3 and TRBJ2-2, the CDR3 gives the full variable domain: EAGVVQSPRYKIIEKKQPVAFWCNPISGHNTLYWYLQNLGQGPELLIRYENEEAVDDSQLPKDRFSAERLKGVDSTLKIQPAELGDSAVYLCASSHPDRKNTGELFFGEGSRLTVL.

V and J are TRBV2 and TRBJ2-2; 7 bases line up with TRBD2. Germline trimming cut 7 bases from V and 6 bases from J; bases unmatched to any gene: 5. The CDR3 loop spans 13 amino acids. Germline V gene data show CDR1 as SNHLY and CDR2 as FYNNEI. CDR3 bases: TGTGCCAGCACTAGGGAGGGGCCCGGGGAGCTGTTTTTT. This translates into CASTREGPGELFF. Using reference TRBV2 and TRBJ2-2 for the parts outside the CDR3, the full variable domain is EPEVTQTPSHQVTQMGQEVILRCVPISNHLYFYWYRQILGQKVEFLVSFYNNEISEKSEIFDDQFSVERPDGSNFTLKIRSTKLEDSAMYFCASTREGPGELFFGEGSRLTVL.

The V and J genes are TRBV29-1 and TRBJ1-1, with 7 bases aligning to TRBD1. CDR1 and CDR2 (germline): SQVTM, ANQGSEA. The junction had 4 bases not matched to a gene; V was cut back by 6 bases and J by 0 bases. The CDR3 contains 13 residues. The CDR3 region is CSVLTGLNTEAFF. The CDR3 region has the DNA TGCAGCGTCTTGACAGGGCTGAACACTGAAGCTTTCTTT.

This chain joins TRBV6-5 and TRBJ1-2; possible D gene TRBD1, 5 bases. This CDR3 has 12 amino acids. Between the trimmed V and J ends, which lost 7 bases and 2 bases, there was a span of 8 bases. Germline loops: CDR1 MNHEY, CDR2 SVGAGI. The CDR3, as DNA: TGTGCCAGCATCGGGGCAAACTATGGCTACACCTTC. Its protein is CASIGANYGYTF.

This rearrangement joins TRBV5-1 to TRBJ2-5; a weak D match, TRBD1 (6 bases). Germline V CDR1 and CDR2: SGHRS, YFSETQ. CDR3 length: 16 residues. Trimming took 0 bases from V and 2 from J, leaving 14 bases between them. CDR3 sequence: CASSLVQGKRQETQYF. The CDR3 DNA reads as TGCGCCAGCAGCTTGGTACAGGGAAAGAGGCAAGAGACCCAGTACTTC. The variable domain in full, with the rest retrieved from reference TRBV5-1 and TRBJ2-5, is KAGVTQTPRYLIKTRGQQVTLSCSPISGHRSVSWYQQTPGQGLQFLFEYFSETQRNKGNFPGRFSGRQFSNSRSEMNVSTLELGDSALYLCASSLVQGKRQETQYFGPGTRLLVL.

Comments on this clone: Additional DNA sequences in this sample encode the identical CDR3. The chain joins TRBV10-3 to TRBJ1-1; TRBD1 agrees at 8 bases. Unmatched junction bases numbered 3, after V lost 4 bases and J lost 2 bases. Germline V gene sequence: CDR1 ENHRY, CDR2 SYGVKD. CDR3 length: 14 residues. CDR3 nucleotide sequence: TGTGCCATCAGTGGCGACAGGGGAAACACTGAAGCTTTCTTT. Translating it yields CAISGDRGNTEAFF.

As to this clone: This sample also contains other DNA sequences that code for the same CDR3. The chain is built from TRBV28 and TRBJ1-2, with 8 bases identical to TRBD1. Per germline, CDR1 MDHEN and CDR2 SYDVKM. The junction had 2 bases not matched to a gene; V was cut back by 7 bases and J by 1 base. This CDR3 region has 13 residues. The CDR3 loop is CASITGGNYGYTF. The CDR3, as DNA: TGTGCCAGCATTACAGGGGGTAACTATGGCTACACCTTC.

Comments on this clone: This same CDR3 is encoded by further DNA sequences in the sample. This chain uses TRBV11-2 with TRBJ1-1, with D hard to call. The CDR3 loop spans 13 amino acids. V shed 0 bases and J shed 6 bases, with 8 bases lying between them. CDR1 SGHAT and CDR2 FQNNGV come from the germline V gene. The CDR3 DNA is TGTGCCAGCAGCTTAGATCGCGGCGCTGAAGCTTTCTTT. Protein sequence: CASSLDRGAEAFF.

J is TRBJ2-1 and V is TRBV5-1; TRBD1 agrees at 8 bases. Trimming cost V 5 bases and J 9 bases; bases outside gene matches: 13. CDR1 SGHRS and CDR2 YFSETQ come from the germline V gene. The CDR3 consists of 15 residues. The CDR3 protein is CASSRTGTSGGEQFF. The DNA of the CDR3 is TGCGCCAGCAGTCGGACAGGGACCAGTGGGGGTGAGCAGTTCTTC.

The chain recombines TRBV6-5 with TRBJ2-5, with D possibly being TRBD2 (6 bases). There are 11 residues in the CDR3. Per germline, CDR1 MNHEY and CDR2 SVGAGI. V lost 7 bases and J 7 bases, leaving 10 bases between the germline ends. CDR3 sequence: CASTNGGTQYF. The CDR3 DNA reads TGTGCCAGCACCAACGGGGGGACCCAGTACTTC.

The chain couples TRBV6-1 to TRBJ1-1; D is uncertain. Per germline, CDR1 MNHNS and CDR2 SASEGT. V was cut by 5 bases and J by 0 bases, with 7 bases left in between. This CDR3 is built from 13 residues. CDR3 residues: CASSQRVNTEAFF. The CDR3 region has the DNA TGTGCCAGCAGTCAGAGGGTGAACACTGAAGCTTTCTTT.

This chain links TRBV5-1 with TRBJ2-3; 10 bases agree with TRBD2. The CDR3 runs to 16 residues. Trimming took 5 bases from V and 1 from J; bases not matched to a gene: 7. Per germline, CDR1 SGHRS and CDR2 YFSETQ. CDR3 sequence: CASRSGRARGTDTQYF. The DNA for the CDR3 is TGCGCCAGCAGGAGCGGGAGGGCACGAGGCACAGATACGCAGTATTTT.

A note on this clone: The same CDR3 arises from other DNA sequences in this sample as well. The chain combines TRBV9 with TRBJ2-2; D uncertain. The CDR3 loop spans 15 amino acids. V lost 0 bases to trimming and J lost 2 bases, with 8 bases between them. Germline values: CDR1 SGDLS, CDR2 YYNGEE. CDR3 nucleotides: TGTGCCAGCAGCGTAGACCCTGTTAACACCGGGGAGCTGTTTTTT. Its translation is CASSVDPVNTGELFF.

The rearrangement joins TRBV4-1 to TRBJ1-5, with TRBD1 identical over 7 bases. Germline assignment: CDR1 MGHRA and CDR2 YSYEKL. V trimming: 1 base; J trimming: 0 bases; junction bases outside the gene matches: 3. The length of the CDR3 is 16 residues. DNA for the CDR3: TGCGCCAGCAGCCAAGGACAGGGCTATAGCAATCAGCCCCAGCATTTT. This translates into CASSQGQGYSNQPQHF.

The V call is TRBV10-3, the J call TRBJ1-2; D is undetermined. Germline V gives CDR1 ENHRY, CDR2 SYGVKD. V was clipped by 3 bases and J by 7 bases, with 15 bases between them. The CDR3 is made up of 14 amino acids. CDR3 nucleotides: TGTGCCATCAGTGATCAAATTAGGCCCGGTGGCTACACCTTC. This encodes CAISDQIRPGGYTF.

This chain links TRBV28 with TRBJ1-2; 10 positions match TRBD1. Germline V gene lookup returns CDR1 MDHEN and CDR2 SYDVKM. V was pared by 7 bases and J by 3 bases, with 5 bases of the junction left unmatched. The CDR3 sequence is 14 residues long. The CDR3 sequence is CASTRDRGYYGYTF. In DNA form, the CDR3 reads TGTGCCAGCACCCGGGACAGGGGCTACTATGGCTACACCTTC.

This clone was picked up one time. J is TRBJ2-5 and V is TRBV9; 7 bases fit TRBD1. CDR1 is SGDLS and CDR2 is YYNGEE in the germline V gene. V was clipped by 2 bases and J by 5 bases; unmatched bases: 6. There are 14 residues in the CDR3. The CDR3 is CASSVTGYGETQYF. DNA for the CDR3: TGTGCCAGCAGCGTGACAGGGTACGGGGAGACCCAGTACTTC.

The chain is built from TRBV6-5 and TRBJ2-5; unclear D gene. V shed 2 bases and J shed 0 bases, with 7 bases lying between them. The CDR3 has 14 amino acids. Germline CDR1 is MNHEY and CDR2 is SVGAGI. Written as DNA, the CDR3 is TGTGCCAGCAGTTACGGTCGGAACCAAGAGACCCAGTACTTC. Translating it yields CASSYGRNQETQYF.

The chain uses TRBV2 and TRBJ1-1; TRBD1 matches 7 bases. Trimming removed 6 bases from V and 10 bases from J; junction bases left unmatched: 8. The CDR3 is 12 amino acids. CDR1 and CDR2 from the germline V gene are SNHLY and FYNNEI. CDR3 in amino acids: CASSRDREGAFF. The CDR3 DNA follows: TGTGCCAGCAGCAGAGACAGGGAGGGAGCTTTCTTT.

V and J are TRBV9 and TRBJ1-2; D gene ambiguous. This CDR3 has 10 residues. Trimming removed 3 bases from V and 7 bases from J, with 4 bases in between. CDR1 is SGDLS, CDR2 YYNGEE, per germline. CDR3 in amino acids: CASSGLGYTF. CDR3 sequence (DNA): TGTGCCAGCAGCGGGCTTGGCTACACCTTC.

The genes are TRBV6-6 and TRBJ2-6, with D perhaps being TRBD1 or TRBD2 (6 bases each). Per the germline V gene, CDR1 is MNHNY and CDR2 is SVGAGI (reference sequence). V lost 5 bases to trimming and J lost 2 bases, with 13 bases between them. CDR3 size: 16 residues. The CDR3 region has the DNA TGTGCCAGCAGTCCCCTGAGGGGGGCTGGGGCCAACGTCCTGACTTTC. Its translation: CASSPLRGAGANVLTF.